The 22 T cell receptor beta chains reported below all come from one sample, sequenced in a study of early T cells in non-severe SARS-CoV-2 infection. TCRdb passed the 5' RACE reads through MiXCR, listing each CDR3 protein once. The profile covers some 48,000 distinct CDR3 sequences, with 7.7% appearing a single time and roughly 6.2% taken by the ten largest. Sequencing input: whole blood. These receptors were collected from an adult who was a healthcare worker with PCR-confirmed SARS-CoV-2 infection or an uninfected control (not recorded which).

Ten or more counts support this clonotype. CDR3 DNA: TGTGCCAGCAGGGGGGGACAGGTGCCCTATGGCTACACCTTC. Translation: CASRGGQVPYGYTF. The chain combines TRBV27 with TRBJ1-2, with TRBD1 identical over 8 bases. V dropped 6 bases and J dropped 4; count of bases not matched to a gene: 7. This CDR3 comprises 14 residues. Germline CDR1 reads MNHEY; CDR2 reads SMNVEV (reference sequence).

This clonotype was counted between two and nine times. V usage is TRBV27 and J usage is TRBJ1-2, with unresolved D. The CDR3 sequence is 14 residues long. Germline V gene lookup returns CDR1 MNHEY and CDR2 SMNVEV (reference sequence). Trimming pared 5 bases from V and 6 bases from J, leaving 16 bases between. The CDR3 DNA is TGTGCCAGCAGTCCCGTAGATGGGAGGGATGGCTACACCTTC. This sequence encodes CASSPVDGRDGYTF.

This clonotype showed up many times. V is TRBV12-3 or TRBV12-4 and J is TRBJ1-4, with TRBD1 matching 10 bases. The trim removed 6 bases at V and 0 bases at J, leaving 4 bases unmatched. The CDR3 is 16 residues long. The CDR3 spells CASRRGTGATNEKLFF. The DNA for the CDR3 is TGTGCCAGCAGGAGAGGGACAGGGGCAACTAATGAAAAACTGTTTTTT.

The CDR3 sequence: CASSFERSQGTEAFF. The CDR3 nucleotides are TGTGCCAGCAGTTTTGAGCGTTCCCAGGGCACTGAAGCTTTCTTT. The chain joins TRBV12-3 or TRBV12-4 to TRBJ1-1; D perhaps matches TRBD1 (5 bases). This CDR3 has 15 residues. The V gene lost 3 bases and the J gene lost 4 bases, with 15 bases spanning the gap.

This clonotype came up many times. DNA of the CDR3: TGCAGTGCTAGAGAACGGGTGATGAACACTGAAGCTTTCTTT. It specifies CSARERVMNTEAFF. The chain has TRBV20-1 and TRBJ1-1; D is unresolved. The germline gives CDR1 DFQATT, CDR2 SNEGSKA (reference sequence). The CDR3 has 14 residues. V was trimmed by 0 bases and J by 0 bases, leaving 8 bases between them.

In its sample, this clonotype was seen many times. The chain carries TRBV20-1 and TRBJ1-2; 7 bases map to TRBD1. J gave up 5 bases and V 2 bases, and 5 bases lay outside the gene matches. Germline CDR1 reads DFQATT; CDR2 reads SNEGSKA (reference sequence). This CDR3 region has 13 residues. The CDR3 protein is CSARNGQEYGYTF. The CDR3 DNA is TGCAGTGCTAGAAATGGACAGGAGTATGGCTACACCTTC.

This clonotype was observed a few times. CDR3 in amino acids: CASRENRDTREVYF. In DNA, the CDR3 is TGTGCCAGCAGAGAGAACCGGGACACCCGCGAGGTGTACTTC. The J gene is TRBJ2-7, the V gene TRBV2; TRBD1 might be the D (6 bases). This CDR3 comprises 14 residues. The ends were cut back, 6 bases at V and 12 bases at J, with 24 bases in the middle. Per germline, CDR1 SNHLY and CDR2 FYNNEI.

V is TRBV30 and J is TRBJ2-7; D uncertain. This CDR3 has 13 amino acids. Germline lookup yields CDR1 GTSNPN and CDR2 SVGIG (reference sequence). V lost 0 bases to trimming and J lost 3 bases, with 9 bases between them. The CDR3 coding sequence is TGTGCCTGGAGTGTAGACGTTAACTACGAGCAGTACTTC. Translated, it gives CAWSVDVNYEQYF.

As concerns this clonotype: A much larger clonotype is one base distant, so this may be a read error. J is TRBJ2-2 and V is TRBV5-1; D possibly corresponds to TRBD2 (5 bases). Germline CDR1 and CDR2: SGHRS and YFSETQ. The CDR3 totals 15 residues. Here the CDR3 reads CASSLDGVNTGEMFF. The CDR3, as DNA: TGCGCCAGCAGCTTGGATGGGGTGAACACCGGGGAGATGTTTTTT.

This clonotype was observed many times. This chain links TRBV27 with TRBJ2-7; TRBD1 might be the D (5 bases). The germline V gene encodes CDR1 MNHEY and CDR2 SMNVEV (reference sequence). The V gene lost 2 bases and the J gene lost 0 bases, with 5 bases spanning the gap. The CDR3 runs 13 residues. The CDR3 sequence is CASSLDSSYEQYF. CDR3 sequence (DNA): TGTGCCAGCAGTTTAGACAGCTCCTACGAGCAGTACTTC.

At least ten counts were recorded for this clonotype. This chain uses TRBV12-3 or TRBV12-4 with TRBJ2-3; 8 nucleotides align to TRBD1. The CDR3 runs to 14 residues. The V segment lost 6 bases and the J segment 5 bases; nucleotides outside the gene matches: 7. The CDR3 nucleotides read TGTGCCAGCAGCAGGGACAGGTCGGGAGATACGCAGTATTTT. This encodes CASSRDRSGDTQYF.

In its sample, this clonotype was seen many times. The J gene is TRBJ1-1, the V gene TRBV30, with a tentative D call TRBD1 (5 bases). This CDR3 spans 14 amino acids. From germline, CDR1 is GTSNPN and CDR2 SVGIG (reference sequence). V gave up 3 bases and J gave up 6 bases, with 17 bases separating them. The CDR3 DNA reads as TGTGCCTGGAGGCCCTGGGGGTCGGGGGCTGAAGCTTTCTTT. It specifies CAWRPWGSGAEAFF.

This clonotype was counted between two and nine times. A much larger clone lies one base from this, so it may be a read error. This chain connects TRBV5-1 to TRBJ1-1, with D possibly TRBD1 on 6 matching bases. Trimming stripped 3 bases from V and 0 bases from J, with 18 bases between. The CDR3 length is 17 residues. Germline CDR1 is SGHRS and CDR2 is YFSETQ. The CDR3 region is CASSSQGSHLMNTEAFF. CDR3 DNA: TGCGCCAGCAGCTCGCAGGGGTCCCATCTCATGAACACTGAAGCTTTCTTT.

At least ten counts were recorded for this clonotype. The chain recombines TRBV12-3 or TRBV12-4 with TRBJ1-5; D gene ambiguous. Deletions cut 2 bases from V and 0 bases from J, with 11 bases between. CDR3 length: 16 residues. In nucleotides, the CDR3 is TGTGCCAGCAGTTTACATGGGTGGAATAGCAATCAGCCCCAGCATTTT. This gives the protein CASSLHGWNSNQPQHF.

This clonotype was counted at least ten times. V gene TRBV3-1 combines with J gene TRBJ1-2; no clear D gene. The CDR3 sequence is 16 residues long. Germline loops: CDR1 LGHDT, CDR2 YNNKEL (reference sequence). V was clipped by 1 base and J by 0 bases, with 12 bases between them. The CDR3 nucleotides are TGTGCCAGCAGCCAAGGGTTTGCAGTTTCTAACTATGGCTACACCTTC. Encoded protein: CASSQGFAVSNYGYTF.

A few counts support this clonotype. The chain couples TRBV28 to TRBJ1-2; 7 nucleotides match TRBD1. CDR1 and CDR2 from the germline V gene are MDHEN and SYDVKM. The J segment lost 7 bases and the V segment lost 7 bases, leaving 12 bases of the junction unmatched. The CDR3 loop spans 14 amino acids. CDR3 nucleotides: TGTGCCAGCACCGCCCGCGGCAGGGGGGCTGGCTACACCTTC. Translating it yields CASTARGRGAGYTF.

The chain couples TRBV7-6 to TRBJ1-4; D not resolved. Germline CDR1 and CDR2: SGHVS and FNYEAQ. The CDR3 covers 16 residues. With 5 bases removed from V and 5 bases from J, the gap between germline ends came to 18 bases. The CDR3 spells CASSPGGEGENEKLFF. CDR3 DNA sequence: TGTGCCAGCAGCCCTGGCGGGGAGGGAGAGAATGAAAAACTGTTTTTT.

This clonotype was counted between two and nine times. The J gene is TRBJ2-7, the V gene TRBV28, with a tentative D call TRBD1 (6 bases). The CDR3 contains 14 residues. Trimming shortened V by 2 bases and J by 3 bases, and 11 bases separated the two germline ends. Germline V CDR1 and CDR2: MDHEN, SYDVKM. DNA for the CDR3: TGTGCCAGCAGTTTAACAGGGAATAACTACGAGCAGTACTTC. It translates to CASSLTGNNYEQYF.

This clonotype appeared many times. The chain is built from TRBV4-3 and TRBJ2-7; D unclear. Germline-derived CDR1 and CDR2 are LGHNA and YSLEER. This CDR3 is built from 13 residues. Trimming took 0 bases from V and 3 from J, leaving 6 bases between them. The chain's CDR3 is CASSQDLGYEQYF. The CDR3 nucleotides read TGCGCCAGCAGCCAAGATCTCGGCTACGAGCAGTACTTC.

This clonotype showed up many times. J is TRBJ2-7 and V is TRBV6-2 or TRBV6-3, with TRBD1 identical over 9 bases. Per germline, CDR1 MNHEY and CDR2 SVGEGT. V was clipped by 6 bases and J by 3 bases; unmatched bases: 6. The CDR3 spans 14 residues. CDR3 in DNA: TGTGCCAGCAGGCACCGGGACAGGGTCTACGAGCAGTACTTC. Translated: CASRHRDRVYEQYF.

This clonotype came up a few times. V usage is TRBV7-9 and J usage is TRBJ2-7; D not certain. Trimming took off 5 bases at V and 3 bases at J, with 8 bases between the two ends. In germline, CDR1 is SEHNR, CDR2 FQNEAQ (reference sequence). The CDR3 runs 12 residues. In nucleotides, the CDR3 is TGTGCCAGCAGCAAGGCCTACTACGAGCAGTACTTC. It yields the protein CASSKAYYEQYF.

As concerns this clonotype: A junction boundary mismatches the germline segment, possibly from a read error. The chain uses TRBV28 and TRBJ1-5, with TRBD1 matching 8 bases. Germline V lookup: CDR1 MDHEN, CDR2 SYDVKM. The CDR3 covers 16 residues. DNA of the CDR3: TGTGCCAGCAGACTTCCCGGACAGGGTTGGGATCAGACCCAGCATTTT. It specifies CASRLPGQGWDQTQHF.